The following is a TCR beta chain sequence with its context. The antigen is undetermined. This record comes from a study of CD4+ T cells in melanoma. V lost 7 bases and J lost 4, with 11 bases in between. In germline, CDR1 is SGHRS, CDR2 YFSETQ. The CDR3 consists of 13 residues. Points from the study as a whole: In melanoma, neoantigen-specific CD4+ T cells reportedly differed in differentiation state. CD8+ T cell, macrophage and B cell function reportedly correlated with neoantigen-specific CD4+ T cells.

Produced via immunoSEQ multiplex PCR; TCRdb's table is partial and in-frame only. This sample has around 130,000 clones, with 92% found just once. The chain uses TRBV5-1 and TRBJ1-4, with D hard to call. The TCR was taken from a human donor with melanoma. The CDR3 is CASSSGNNEKLFF. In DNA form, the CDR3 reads TGCGCCAGCTCGAGCGGTAATAATGAAAAACTGTTTTTT.